A few counts support the clone carrying this TCR beta chain. Assay used: immunoSEQ multiplex PCR; TCRdb lists only in-frame clones, some missing. The sample includes more than 20,000 clones, 65% to 85% of them seen just once. This specimen comes from a study of Tregs in tolerant kidney transplant recipients. V gave up 1 base and J gave up 0 bases; unmatched junction bases: 0. The CDR3 extends over 14 amino acids. Germline values: CDR1 MNHNS, CDR2 SASEGT. Related graft donors supplied nonmyeloablative bone marrow transplants, and mixed chimerism was transient. The clonotype was recovered from a human patient who received a combined kidney and bone marrow transplant. Some of these T cells may belong to the graft donor. The rearrangement joins TRBV6-1 to TRBJ2-7; 7 bases match TRBD1. The sample in question was CD8+ T cells from blood (PBMCs), obtained 6 months after the transplant. The CDR3 is CASSEGDSSYEQYF. The CDR3 DNA reads as TGTGCCAGCAGTGAAGGGGACAGCTCCTACGAGCAGTACTTC.